Following are 20 T cell receptor beta chains from one sample sequenced in a study of T cell changes during pregnancy in multiple sclerosis. Only in-frame clones appear in the TCRdb table, and some are missing; sequencing was by immunoSEQ multiplex PCR. The sample includes 65,000 to 85,000 clones, 92% seen only once; the top ten take roughly 1.6%. Here the sequenced sample was peripheral blood, taken after pregnancy. These receptors were obtained from a female donor with multiple sclerosis, enrolled in a pregnancy study.

The table lists this clone with a count of one. The chain employs TRBV27 and TRBJ2-1; D may be TRBD1 (6 bases). CDR1 is MNHEY and CDR2 is SMNVEV in the germline V gene (reference sequence). Trimming took off 5 bases at V and 4 bases at J, with 18 bases between the two ends. CDR3 length: 16 residues. DNA of the CDR3: TGTGCCAGCAGTCTCTATCCCGGGACAATATACAATGAGCAGTTCTTC. Encoded protein: CASSLYPGTIYNEQFF.

The V gene is TRBV7-9, the J gene TRBJ2-7, with a possible D match to TRBD2 (6 bases). V dropped 5 bases and J dropped 6 bases, with 11 bases sitting between them. The CDR3 runs to 12 residues. Germline CDR1 SEHNR, CDR2 FQNEAQ (reference sequence). CDR3 in amino acids: CASSAGRGEQYF. DNA for the CDR3: TGTGCCAGCAGCGCGGGACGGGGCGAGCAGTACTTC.

This clone is a singleton in its sample. The chain employs TRBV5-1 and TRBJ1-2; TRBD1 matches at 7 bases. This CDR3 is built from 17 residues. V trimming: 0 bases; J trimming: 7 bases; junction bases outside the gene matches: 15. CDR1 is SGHRS and CDR2 is YFSETQ in the germline V gene. CDR3 coding DNA: TGCGCCAGCAGCTTGGAGGCAGGGGGGAATTTATTGAGTGGCTACACCTTC. It encodes CASSLEAGGNLLSGYTF.

The chain couples TRBV2 to TRBJ2-5; 8 bases map to TRBD2. The CDR3 totals 15 residues. Germline V lookup: CDR1 SNHLY, CDR2 FYNNEI. After removal of 3 bases from V and 5 bases from J, the junction contained 8 bases not matched to a gene. CDR3 sequence: CASSDPAGVGETQYF. DNA for the CDR3: TGTGCCAGCAGTGATCCAGCGGGAGTCGGGGAGACCCAGTACTTC.

The J gene is TRBJ1-1, the V gene TRBV28, with a weak D call TRBD1 (6 bases). Germline V gene data show CDR1 as MDHEN and CDR2 as SYDVKM. CDR3 length: 14 residues. Deletions cut 5 bases from V and 2 bases from J, with 12 bases between. This CDR3 is CASSPWDINTEAFF. The CDR3 coding sequence is TGTGCCAGCAGTCCCTGGGACATTAACACTGAAGCTTTCTTT.

The CDR3 sequence is CASSIGTGGTGANVLTF. DNA for the CDR3: TGTGCCAGTAGTATCGGGACAGGGGGCACTGGGGCCAACGTCCTGACTTTC. The rearrangement joins TRBV19 to TRBJ2-6; 12 positions match TRBD1. The CDR3 runs 17 residues. Germline trimming cut 3 bases from V and 2 bases from J; bases unmatched to any gene: 2. CDR1 is LNHDA, CDR2 SQIVND, per germline (reference sequence).

Only one count was recorded for this clone. The gene calls are TRBV5-1 and TRBJ1-4; 9 bases match TRBD1. J was trimmed by 5 bases and V by 4 bases; bases with no gene match: 6. Germline values: CDR1 SGHRS, CDR2 YFSETQ. This CDR3 has 15 residues. The CDR3 loop reads CASSPTDRGNEKLFF. The CDR3 DNA reads TGCGCCAGCAGCCCAACGGACAGGGGAAATGAAAAACTGTTTTTT.

The chain joins TRBV7-7 to TRBJ2-7; 8 nucleotides match TRBD2. Germline V CDR1 and CDR2: SSHAT, FNYEAQ (reference sequence). The CDR3 loop spans 13 amino acids. Trimming removed 5 bases from V and 4 bases from J; junction bases left unmatched: 4. The CDR3 DNA reads as TGTGCCAGCAGCCAGGCGGGGGGTTACGAGCAGTACTTC. Protein: CASSQAGGYEQYF.

This clone was seen just once. The chain employs TRBV18 and TRBJ1-5; D unresolved. CDR3 length: 15 residues. From germline, CDR1 is KGHSH and CDR2 LQKENI. V lost 6 bases and J lost 2, with 14 bases in between. The DNA of the CDR3 is TGTGCCAGCTCCAACCGGAGGGCGGGCAATCAGCCCCAGCATTTT. Its protein is CASSNRRAGNQPQHF.

The V and J genes are TRBV14 and TRBJ2-7; 7 nucleotides match TRBD1. Losses at the gene ends were 6 bases for V and 4 bases for J; bases not matched to a gene: 15. CDR1 SGHDN and CDR2 FVKESK come from the germline V gene. CDR3 length equals 16 residues. The DNA of the CDR3 is TGTGCCAGCAGTCCCCGTCCGGGACAGAGTTTTTACGAGCAGTACTTC. Its translation: CASSPRPGQSFYEQYF.

V gene TRBV19 combines with J gene TRBJ1-1; D perhaps matches TRBD1 (5 bases). The ends were cut back, 4 bases at V and 1 base at J, with 10 bases in the middle. Germline lookup yields CDR1 LNHDA and CDR2 SQIVND (reference sequence). The CDR3 sequence is 14 residues long. CDR3 amino acids: CASSSRVENTEAFF. As DNA, the CDR3 is TGTGCCAGTAGTAGCAGGGTGGAGAACACTGAAGCTTTCTTT.

The chain joins TRBV2 to TRBJ2-7, with no clear D. CDR3 length equals 14 residues. V was trimmed by 0 bases and J by 4 bases, leaving 10 bases between them. The germline gives CDR1 SNHLY, CDR2 FYNNEI. The CDR3 here is CASSEARALYEQYF. Written as DNA, the CDR3 is TGTGCCAGCAGTGAAGCCCGCGCGCTATACGAGCAGTACTTC.

This chain uses TRBV10-3 with TRBJ2-3, with 7 bases matching TRBD2. Germline loops: CDR1 ENHRY, CDR2 SYGVKD. Unmatched junction bases numbered 12, after V lost 4 bases and J lost 2 bases. There are 17 residues in the CDR3. The CDR3 spells CAISGGFGTNYTDTQYF. CDR3 DNA sequence: TGTGCCATCAGTGGAGGGTTTGGGACTAATTACACAGATACGCAGTATTTT.

The rearrangement links TRBV4-2 to TRBJ2-1; tentatively, D is TRBD2 (5 bases). The CDR3 has 15 amino acids. CDR1 is LGHNA and CDR2 is YNFKEQ in the germline V gene. V was trimmed by 1 base and J by 4 bases, leaving 11 bases between them. The CDR3 loop reads CASSQGKRGYNEQFF. DNA of the CDR3: TGTGCCAGCAGCCAAGGCAAGCGCGGGTACAATGAGCAGTTCTTC.

This chain's CDR3 is CASTQGVDTGELFF. The CDR3 bases are TGTGCCAGCACCCAAGGGGTAGACACCGGGGAGCTGTTTTTT. The V and J genes are TRBV2 and TRBJ2-2, with a weak D call TRBD1 (5 bases). V was clipped by 7 bases and J by 3 bases, with 12 bases between them. Germline CDR1 reads SNHLY; CDR2 reads FYNNEI. The CDR3 is 14 residues long.

The chain carries TRBV6-5 and TRBJ2-5; TRBD2 matches 9 bases. The CDR3 sequence is 15 residues long. The V and J ends lost 5 bases and 5 bases, in that order; junction bases with no gene match: 9. Germline V lookup: CDR1 MNHEY, CDR2 SVGAGI. The CDR3 here is CASSTFSGSGETQYF. The CDR3 bases are TGTGCCAGCAGTACTTTTAGCGGGAGCGGGGAGACCCAGTACTTC.

CDR3 in amino acids: CASSLPGQGAYNEQFF. The CDR3 DNA reads as TGTGCCAGCAGCTTACCTGGACAGGGGGCTTACAATGAGCAGTTCTTC. The V call is TRBV7-3, the J call TRBJ2-1; TRBD1 aligns across 11 bases. This CDR3 contains 16 residues. The V gene end was trimmed by 2 bases and the J gene end by 4 bases; junction bases not matched to a gene: 4. Germline V lookup: CDR1 SGHTA, CDR2 FQGTGA. Looking up the rest from reference TRBV7-3 and TRBJ2-1 gives the full variable domain: GAGVSQTPSNKVTEKGKYVELRCDPISGHTALYWYRQSLGQGPEFLIYFQGTGAADDSGLPNDRFFAVRPEGSVSTLKIQRTERGDSAVYLCASSLPGQGAYNEQFFGPGTRLTVL.

This chain uses TRBV6-1 with TRBJ2-7; 10 positions match TRBD2. Germline trimming cut 7 bases from V and 5 bases from J; bases unmatched to any gene: 8. CDR3 length: 14 amino acids. The germline gives CDR1 MNHNS, CDR2 SASEGT. The CDR3 DNA sequence: TGTGCCAGCACCGAAGGAGCGGGAGGGCACGAGCAGTACTTC. This codes for CASTEGAGGHEQYF.

The rearrangement joins TRBV7-9 to TRBJ2-7; perhaps TRBD1 as D (5 bases). Looked up from germline, CDR1 is SEHNR and CDR2 is FQNEAQ (reference sequence). V was trimmed by 5 bases and J by 3 bases, leaving 17 bases between them. This CDR3 has 15 residues. CDR3 sequence: CASSDLRTRNYEQYF. DNA for the CDR3: TGTGCCAGCAGCGATCTACGGACACGGAACTACGAGCAGTACTTC.

This clone was seen a single time. The chain carries TRBV18 and TRBJ2-7; 8 nucleotides agree with TRBD1. V shed 6 bases and J 5 bases; nucleotides not matched to a gene: 6. Germline CDR1 is KGHSH and CDR2 is LQKENI. CDR3 length: 13 residues. The CDR3 bases are TGTGCCAGCTCTCCGGGACAGGTCAACGAGCAGTACTTC. Encoded protein: CASSPGQVNEQYF.